This is a list of T cell receptor beta chains from one sample in a study of blood T cell repertoires in COVID-19. TCRdb's copy holds only in-frame clones and misses some; the assay was immunoSEQ multiplex PCR. The sample carries roughly 86,000 clones, about 85% recorded once. Source material: peripheral blood. Source of these receptors: a man aged 50 to 59 with acute or convalescent COVID-19. Both conserved end residues are part of each CDR3. Fields, in order: CDR3 protein, V gene, J gene, D gene, clone size. The D gene is left open where the match is weak. Some rows have no size entry. The others give once, few or many, or a class for an expanded clone.

CASRSRGWVEEQYF,TRBV28,TRBJ2-7,NA,NA
CASSQRLGVGEKLFF,TRBV14,TRBJ1-4,NA,NA
CASSYSTDSGNTIYF,TRBV6-5,TRBJ1-3,NA,NA
CASSVGQVNTEAFF,TRBV11-3,TRBJ1-1,TRBD1,NA
CAWSKQAVNSPLHF,TRBV30,TRBJ1-6,NA,NA
CASSYSGQGDTIYF,TRBV6-5,TRBJ1-3,TRBD1,NA
CSASSGAKNIQYF,TRBV20-1,TRBJ2-4,NA,NA
CASSLALGGPDTQYF,TRBV19,TRBJ2-3,NA,NA
CASSPQGQGLYNEAFF,TRBV18,TRBJ1-1,TRBD1,once
CASIGAPGNSGNTIYF,TRBV19,TRBJ1-3,NA,NA
CASSIDRGRGGQPQHF,TRBV19,TRBJ1-5,NA,NA
CASRPGSTNEKLFF,TRBV6-5,TRBJ1-4,NA,NA
CASGQTQYNEQFF,TRBV18,TRBJ2-1,NA,NA
CASSQEAGRVSTIYF,TRBV4-1,TRBJ1-3,NA,NA
CASRGTGATNEKLFF,TRBV2,TRBJ1-4,TRBD1,NA
CASRPGLAFETQYF,TRBV6-5,TRBJ2-5,TRBD2,NA
CASSHHRLAGGLADTQYF,TRBV5-4,TRBJ2-3,TRBD2,NA
CASSPGTISRAGAEAFF,TRBV5-8,TRBJ1-1,NA,NA
CASSPGQGGYEQYF,TRBV4-2,TRBJ2-7,TRBD1,NA